A single TCR beta chain is shown here with its context. This clonotype was counted only a few times. Its antigen is unknown. Qualities for individual bases were not recorded, and no much larger clone is one base off. Only healthy Caucasian donors were included. The twin cohort consisted of three pairs of female monozygotic twins, all aged 18 to 29 years. Peripheral blood mononuclear cells were the source from which RNA for the TCR libraries was isolated. Measured from the cysteine to the phenylalanine, the CDR3 is 11 residues long. Only the CDR3 part of the read is kept: 33 bases, read in frame from the first base. V is clipped by 5 bases and J by 7 bases, and the sequence between their germline boundaries is 6 bases long. CDR1 ENHRY and CDR2 SYGVKD were looked up in the germline V gene. This entry belongs to a study of identical twins (dated by TCRdb to 2015 to 2016). Describing the broader study: The study deep-sequenced TCR alpha and beta repertoires from monozygotic twins, unrelated adults of various ages and cord blood to test whether fetal clonotypes persist. To rule out contamination, replicate twin experiments were performed at different times with different library preparation protocols. Broad study findings and their caveats: Compared with coincidental sharing between unrelated individuals, out-of-frame TCR alpha sequences shared between twins had an excess of sequences with low generation probability. In monozygotic twins, recombination models systematically underestimated out-of-frame TCR alpha sharing, but the models matched the sharing seen between unrelated individuals. Fewer insertions were carried by abundant cord blood beta clonotypes; a weaker similar trend was observed in young adult naive repertoires, while no such trend was observed in memory repertoires. A weaker excess of twin sharing was found in beta out-of-frame sequences because the signal-to-noise ratio was lowered by fewer shared sequences. Zero-insertion analyses could be partly confounded by invariant T cells such as MAIT and iNKT, though diverse VJ usage argued against such confounding for most clonotypes. Because the same donors could not be followed over many years, the conclusions depended on cross-sectional statistical analysis.

Library method: 5' RACE. Sequencing was carried out with an Illumina HiSeq 2000. A universal primer binding site was added through template switching, and the final cDNA carried a unique molecular identifier so that TCR cDNA molecules could be counted accurately. Specific primers in the conserved constant-segment region were used to synthesize first-strand cDNA for TCR alpha and beta chains. To control for contamination, each cDNA library was double barcoded with a SMART-Mk sample barcode plus Illumina barcodes. Two successive PCR steps introduced TruSeq adapter sequences along with Illumina sample barcodes. The Illumina HiSeq platform was used with custom primers to sequence TCR alpha and beta cDNA libraries. The source study handled its data this way. Unique molecular identifiers were extracted from raw reads with MiGEC, and CDR3 positions were determined with MiXCR. For each individual, recombination models were inferred using an EM algorithm with the repgenHMM and IGoR tools. Shared clonotypes were analyzed with the tcR package in R, and sharing was normalized by the product of cloneset sizes. Out-of-frame nonproductive sequences were analyzed to study raw recombination free of thymic and clonal selection effects. TCRdb applied fastp at Q25 and MiXCR to the public reads, then kept only in-frame beta chains. Identical CDR3 protein sequences are pooled into one entry, listed with their most common genes and DNA. The V and J calls reflect TCRdb's pipeline rather than the authors' work. Recorded for this sample are hundreds of thousands of distinct CDR3 sequences; about 7% of them occurred a single time. The ten most abundant clones make up 1.6% of the sample.

These data were also filed under a second study, of yellow fever vaccine responses in identical twins. The second study also describes: According to the authors, the vaccine-induced T cell response in identical twins seemed to be partly convergent and partly specific to each individual. The study precisely tracked vaccine-responding T cell clones in identical twins.

Sample: PBMCs. The rearranged chain carries TRBV10-3 and TRBJ2-1; the D gene is unclear. This sequence originates from a woman between 18 and 30 years old in good health. The bases are TGTGCCATCAGTAGTAGGAATGAGCAGTTCTTC. The translation is CAISSRNEQFF.